These 19 T cell receptor beta chains were all obtained from the same sample, sequenced in a study of CD8+ T cells in alopecia areata. The treatment here: oral pan-JAK inhibitor, 5-10 mg twice daily. Sequencing templates came from extracted RNA that was reverse transcribed into cDNA. The data were produced by immunoSEQ multiplex PCR, yet TCRdb's version contains in-frame clones alone and is incomplete. The sample shows about 220,000 clones, 50% to 70% of them seen only once. Sequencing was performed on CD4+ T cells sorted from blood, taken at week 4, from a patient treated with tofacitinib. The receptors come from a human donor with alopecia areata.

This clone was counted a few times. J is TRBJ2-7 and V is TRBV11-2; no firm D call. The CDR3 runs 12 residues. Deletions cut 6 bases from V and 2 bases from J, with 8 bases between. The germline V gene has CDR1 SGHAT and CDR2 FQNNGV. The CDR3 sequence is CASSRLAYEQYF. The CDR3 DNA reads TGTGCCAGCAGTCGACTGGCCTACGAGCAGTACTTC.

The gene calls are TRBV30 and TRBJ2-2, with D unclear. Looked up from germline, CDR1 is GTSNPN and CDR2 is SVGIG (reference sequence). This CDR3 comprises 12 residues. Trimming took off 2 bases at V and 1 base at J, with 2 bases between the two ends. The CDR3 DNA reads as TGTGCCTGGAGTAAGAACACCGGGGAGCTGTTTTTT. Its translation: CAWSKNTGELFF.

V and J are TRBV7-8 and TRBJ2-1; no clear D. Trimming took off 0 bases at V and 9 bases at J, with 6 bases between the two ends. This CDR3 has 12 amino acids. CDR1 is SGHVS, CDR2 FQNEAQ, per germline. The CDR3 region has the DNA TGTGCCAGCAGCTTAGCTCGCCCTGAGCAGTTCTTC. Encoded protein: CASSLARPEQFF.

V and J are TRBV5-1 and TRBJ1-1; D not resolved. V was pared by 4 bases and J by 7 bases, with 11 bases between. The CDR3 consists of 12 residues. Germline values: CDR1 SGHRS, CDR2 YFSETQ. As DNA, the CDR3 is TGCGCCAGCAGCCCGTTAGGAAATGAAGCTTTCTTT. Residues: CASSPLGNEAFF.

The genes are TRBV10-3 and TRBJ2-7; D may match TRBD1 or TRBD2 (5 bases each). CDR1 is ENHRY and CDR2 is SYGVKD in the germline V gene. This CDR3 has 13 amino acids. V gave up 2 bases and J gave up 6 bases, with 11 bases separating them. The CDR3 DNA reads as TGTGCCATCAGTGAGCCGGGACCCTCCGAGCAGTACTTC. Protein: CAISEPGPSEQYF.

This clone was counted a few times. The chain employs TRBV7-9 and TRBJ2-3; 9 bases fit TRBD1. The CDR3 covers 19 residues. Germline V CDR1 and CDR2: SEHNR, FQNEAQ (reference sequence). The ends lost 6 bases at V and 2 bases at J; junction bases unmatched: 18. This CDR3 is CASSPGSAQGASTTDTQYF. The CDR3 region has the DNA TGTGCCAGCAGTCCAGGATCGGCACAGGGGGCGTCCACCACAGATACGCAGTATTTT.

The chain is built from TRBV5-1 and TRBJ1-6, with unresolved D. The germline CDR1 and CDR2 sequences are SGHRS and YFSETQ. Trimming removed 0 bases from V and 9 bases from J, with 7 bases in between. There are 13 residues in the CDR3. The CDR3, as DNA: TGCGCCAGCAGCTTGGGGTTGGGTTCACCCCTCCACTTT. Residues: CASSLGLGSPLHF.

The rearrangement links TRBV2 to TRBJ1-6; D possibly corresponds to TRBD1 (5 bases). Germline V gene lookup returns CDR1 SNHLY and CDR2 FYNNEI. The V end lost 5 bases, the J end lost 0 bases, and 5 bases lay between the germline ends. CDR3 length: 14 residues. CDR3 sequence: CASSQGSYNSPLHF. The CDR3 nucleotides are TGTGCCAGCAGTCAGGGCTCCTATAATTCACCCCTCCACTTT. The full variable domain, completed using reference TRBV2 and TRBJ1-6, is EPEVTQTPSHQVTQMGQEVILRCVPISNHLYFYWYRQILGQKVEFLVSFYNNEISEKSEIFDDQFSVERPDGSNFTLKIRSTKLEDSAMYFCASSQGSYNSPLHFGNGTRLTVT.

The rearrangement joins TRBV2 to TRBJ1-6; 8 nucleotides match TRBD1. The germline V gene has CDR1 SNHLY and CDR2 FYNNEI. The V gene end was trimmed by 7 bases and the J gene end by 4 bases; junction bases not matched to a gene: 6. CDR3 length: 15 residues. The CDR3 region has the DNA TGTGCCAGCACCGAGACAGGGGCTTATAATTCACCCCTCCACTTT. It encodes CASTETGAYNSPLHF.

DNA of the CDR3: TGTGCCACCCAACTTGATGGCTACACCTTC. Protein product: CATQLDGYTF. The gene calls are TRBV28 and TRBJ1-2; the D is unclear. The CDR3 runs 10 residues. Trimming removed 10 bases from V and 6 bases from J, with 9 bases in between. Germline V gene lookup returns CDR1 MDHEN and CDR2 SYDVKM.

The V and J genes are TRBV10-3 and TRBJ2-1; 15 positions agree with TRBD2. V shed 6 bases and J 1 base; nucleotides not matched to a gene: 10. There are 19 residues in the CDR3. Germline V lookup: CDR1 ENHRY, CDR2 SYGVKD. The chain's CDR3 is CAIRNRRTSGGASYNEQFF. In DNA, the CDR3 is TGTGCCATCAGGAACCGTAGGACTAGCGGGGGGGCTTCCTACAATGAGCAGTTCTTC.

J is TRBJ2-4 and V is TRBV19; no firm D call. Trimming removed 3 bases at V and 7 bases at J, with 7 bases between. This CDR3 spans 12 amino acids. Per germline, CDR1 LNHDA and CDR2 SQIVND (reference sequence). The CDR3 region has the DNA TGTGCCAGTAGTATTCAGAAGAACATTCAGTACTTC. As protein: CASSIQKNIQYF.

This clone was found many times. J is TRBJ1-4 and V is TRBV18; D is undetermined. The CDR3 extends over 15 amino acids. Deletions cut 3 bases from V and 3 bases from J, with 11 bases between. The germline CDR1 and CDR2 sequences are KGHSH and LQKENI. CDR3: CASSPAGISNEKLFF. The CDR3 DNA sequence: TGTGCCAGCTCACCTGCCGGGATATCTAATGAAAAACTGTTTTTT.

The V and J genes are TRBV29-1 and TRBJ1-1; tentative D call: TRBD1 (6 bases). V lost 4 bases to trimming and J lost 1 base, with 13 bases between them. Per germline, CDR1 SQVTM and CDR2 ANQGSEA. This CDR3 has 14 amino acids. The CDR3 spells CSVGERGQNTEAFF. DNA for the CDR3: TGCAGCGTTGGGGAGAGGGGACAGAACACTGAAGCTTTCTTT.

The chain carries TRBV23-1 and TRBJ1-1; 8 bases fit TRBD1. TRBV23-1 is marked as an open reading frame, function uncertain. The CDR3 loop spans 15 amino acids. Losses at the gene ends were 4 bases for V and 0 bases for J; bases not matched to a gene: 4. CDR3 DNA: TGCGCCAGCAGTCCCGGGACAGGCATGAACACTGAAGCTTTCTTT. Amino acid sequence: CASSPGTGMNTEAFF.

This clone was seen a few times. The chain employs TRBV13 and TRBJ2-5, with TRBD1 identical over 9 bases. Germline V lookup: CDR1 PRHDT, CDR2 FYEKMQ (reference sequence). V trimming: 6 bases; J trimming: 4 bases; junction bases outside the gene matches: 9. This CDR3 is 15 amino acids long. The CDR3: CASSRDRDYPETQYF. The CDR3 nucleotides read TGTGCCAGCAGTCGGGACAGGGACTATCCAGAGACCCAGTACTTC.

The rearrangement uses TRBV4-3 and TRBJ2-2; TRBD1 might be the D (6 bases). Germline V gene lookup returns CDR1 LGHNA and CDR2 YSLEER. The CDR3 is 15 residues long. V was clipped by 3 bases and J by 2 bases, with 10 bases between them. The CDR3 region is CASSQGTTNTGELFF. The CDR3 nucleotides read TGCGCCAGCAGCCAGGGGACAACTAACACCGGGGAGCTGTTTTTT.

To note about this clone: The same CDR3 can be traced to other DNA sequences in this sample. The chain carries TRBV25-1 and TRBJ2-3; possible D gene TRBD2, 6 bases. This CDR3 has 14 residues. Germline V gene data show CDR1 as MGHDK and CDR2 as SYGVNS. V shed 4 bases and J shed 1 base, with 9 bases lying between them. CDR3 in amino acids: CASSATGGTDTQYF. The CDR3 bases are TGTGCCAGCAGTGCAACGGGGGGCACAGATACGCAGTATTTT.

A word on this clone: Other DNA variants within this sample encode the same CDR3. The rearrangement joins TRBV4-3 to TRBJ1-2; D gene unclear. V lost 0 bases to trimming and J lost 5 bases, with 7 bases between them. Germline CDR1 LGHNA, CDR2 YSLEER. This CDR3 has 13 amino acids. The CDR3: CASSQDRLYGYTF. The CDR3 nucleotides are TGCGCCAGCAGCCAAGACAGGTTGTATGGCTACACCTTC.